The 29 T cell receptor beta chains listed next were all sequenced from one sample in a study of T cell changes during pregnancy in multiple sclerosis (dated by TCRdb to the late 2010s). Receptor libraries were prepared by the immunoSEQ multiplex PCR assay. Sourced from immuneACCESS, this table was stored by TCRdb with only in-frame sequences that have V and J called. A share of the clones is absent; for the studies checked, an unresolved V gene accounts for under half, and the remainder has no known explanation. Recorded for this sample are around 68,000 clones; 90% of them occurred a single time. More than 1.4% of the sample is in the top ten clones. Sample: peripheral blood, taken in the third trimester of pregnancy. These receptors all come from a female donor with multiple sclerosis, enrolled in a pregnancy study.

The chain joins TRBV19 to TRBJ2-5; 7 bases are a match to TRBD2. V dropped 4 bases and J dropped 3; count of bases not matched to a gene: 5. Germline V CDR1 and CDR2: LNHDA, SQIVND (reference sequence). The CDR3 consists of 14 residues. The CDR3 region is CASSSSGRKETQYF. The DNA of the CDR3 is TGTGCCAGTAGTAGTAGCGGGCGGAAAGAGACCCAGTACTTC.

The genes are TRBV7-8 and TRBJ1-1; TRBD1 agrees at 9 bases. Trimming removed 5 bases from V and 0 bases from J; junction bases left unmatched: 7. The CDR3 loop spans 16 amino acids. CDR1 and CDR2 from the germline V gene are SGHVS and FQNEAQ. CDR3 loop: CASSRGQGRMNTEAFF. For the CDR3, the DNA is TGTGCCAGCAGCCGTGGACAGGGGCGAATGAACACTGAAGCTTTCTTT.

This chain joins TRBV30 and TRBJ1-6, with a tentative D call TRBD1 (5 bases). The germline V gene has CDR1 GTSNPN and CDR2 SVGIG (reference sequence). Between the trimmed V and J ends, which lost 1 base and 6 bases, there was a span of 7 bases. This CDR3 region has 13 residues. The CDR3 sequence is CAWSGRVNSPLHF. The CDR3 coding sequence is TGTGCCTGGAGTGGCAGGGTTAATTCACCCCTCCACTTT. Full variable domain (outside the CDR3, taken from reference TRBV30 and TRBJ1-6): SQTIHQWPATLVQPVGSPLSLECTVEGTSNPNLYWYRQAAGRGLQLLFYSVGIGQISSEVPQNLSASRPQDRQFILSSKKLLLSDSGFYLCAWSGRVNSPLHFGNGTRLTVT.

J is TRBJ2-3 and V is TRBV6-5, with D possibly being TRBD1 (7 bases). The ends were cut back, 0 bases at V and 5 bases at J, with 12 bases in the middle. Germline CDR1 MNHEY, CDR2 SVGAGI. This CDR3 region has 15 residues. This CDR3 reads CASSYSRQGGDTQYF. The DNA of the CDR3 is TGTGCCAGCAGTTACTCGAGGCAGGGGGGAGATACGCAGTATTTT.

CDR3 DNA: TGTGCCAGCAGCTCGGGCGTCGGGAGCTCCTACAATGAGCAGTTCTTC. Protein sequence: CASSSGVGSSYNEQFF. The chain joins TRBV5-4 to TRBJ2-1; D may be TRBD2 (6 bases). The CDR3 has 16 amino acids. Per germline, CDR1 SGHNT and CDR2 YYREEE (reference sequence). Trimming took off 3 bases at V and 0 bases at J, with 13 bases between the two ends. Based on the CDR3 plus reference TRBV5-4 and TRBJ2-1, the full variable domain is ETGVTQSPTHLIKTRGQQVTLRCSSQSGHNTVSWYQQALGQGPQFIFQYYREEENGRGNFPPRFSGLQFPNYSSELNVNALELDDSALYLCASSSGVGSSYNEQFFGPGTRLTVL.

V usage is TRBV28 and J usage is TRBJ1-4; possibly TRBD1 for D (6 bases). V was cut by 4 bases and J by 6 bases, with 12 bases left in between. The CDR3 sequence is 14 residues long. Germline CDR1 reads MDHEN; CDR2 reads SYDVKM. The CDR3 reads CASSSAHRDEKLFF. The DNA for the CDR3 is TGTGCCAGCAGTTCCGCCCACAGGGATGAAAAACTGTTTTTT.

V is TRBV7-2 and J is TRBJ2-1, with 8 bases lining up with TRBD1. J was trimmed by 10 bases and V by 3 bases; bases with no gene match: 8. Germline CDR1 is SGHTA and CDR2 is FQGNSA. This CDR3 has 14 residues. As DNA, the CDR3 is TGTGCCAGCAGCTTTAATGAGGGACAGGAAGAGCAGTTCTTC. It translates to CASSFNEGQEEQFF.

The chain recombines TRBV19 with TRBJ2-1; 8 nucleotides agree with TRBD1. V lost 9 bases to trimming and J lost 1 base; unmatched junction nucleotides: 8. The CDR3 is made up of 15 amino acids. From germline, CDR1 is LNHDA and CDR2 SQIVND (reference sequence). This CDR3 reads CASLRTGRSYNEQFF. The CDR3 region has the DNA TGTGCCAGCCTTAGGACAGGGCGTTCCTACAATGAGCAGTTCTTC.

V and J are TRBV7-2 and TRBJ1-6, with 8 positions matching TRBD1. In germline, CDR1 is SGHTA, CDR2 FQGNSA. V was clipped by 5 bases and J by 5 bases; unmatched bases: 11. The CDR3 runs to 17 residues. The CDR3 spells CASSAFPRGHDNSPLHF. CDR3 bases: TGTGCCAGCAGCGCCTTTCCCAGGGGGCACGATAATTCACCCCTCCACTTT. Variable domain in full (rest from reference TRBV7-2 and TRBJ1-6): GAGVSQSPSNKVTEKGKDVELRCDPISGHTALYWYRQSLGQGLEFLIYFQGNSAPDKSGLPSDRFSAERTGGSVSTLTIQRTQQEDSAVYLCASSAFPRGHDNSPLHFGNGTRLTVT.

The genes are TRBV5-1 and TRBJ2-3; 12 nucleotides agree with TRBD1. The length of the CDR3 is 16 residues. Germline values: CDR1 SGHRS, CDR2 YFSETQ. V dropped 4 bases and J dropped 5; count of bases not matched to a gene: 8. Here the CDR3 DNA reads TGCGCCAGCAGCGGGTCCGGGACAGGGGGCAGAGATACGCAGTATTTT. Protein sequence: CASSGSGTGGRDTQYF.

This chain links TRBV10-1 with TRBJ2-1; 7 bases are shared with TRBD2. J was trimmed by 1 base and V by 6 bases; bases with no gene match: 9. Germline V gene lookup returns CDR1 WNHNN and CDR2 SYGVQD (reference sequence). The CDR3 extends over 16 amino acids. The CDR3 bases are TGCGCCAGCAGACAGAGACTAGCCCAGTCCTACAATGAGCAGTTCTTC. Its protein is CASRQRLAQSYNEQFF.

The gene calls are TRBV5-1 and TRBJ2-5; D gene uncertain. The CDR3 contains 12 residues. V shed 3 bases and J shed 2 bases, with 5 bases lying between them. Germline V gene sequence: CDR1 SGHRS, CDR2 YFSETQ. CDR3 loop: CASSSLQETQYF. The CDR3 coding sequence is TGCGCCAGCAGCTCCCTACAAGAGACCCAGTACTTC.

This clone showed up just once. The CDR3 spells CASRQGGETQYF. CDR3 bases: TGTGCCAGCAGGCAGGGTGGGGAGACCCAGTACTTC. The chain recombines TRBV6-5 with TRBJ2-5, with a tentative D call TRBD1 (5 bases). Germline V gene lookup returns CDR1 MNHEY and CDR2 SVGAGI. This CDR3 is 12 amino acids long. Trimming pared 6 bases from V and 5 bases from J, leaving 10 bases between.

The chain joins TRBV6-5 to TRBJ2-7; 8 bases line up with TRBD1. CDR1 is MNHEY and CDR2 is SVGAGI in the germline V gene. This CDR3 region has 15 residues. The V segment lost 2 bases and the J segment 3 bases; nucleotides outside the gene matches: 6. This chain's CDR3 is CASSYSGTGDYEQYF. In DNA, the CDR3 is TGTGCCAGCAGTTACAGTGGGACAGGAGACTACGAGCAGTACTTC.

With regard to this clone: Compared with germline, one end of the junction differs, possibly owing to a read error. This sequence joins TRBV5-1 and TRBJ2-7; 8 nucleotides line up with TRBD2. The CDR3 has 16 amino acids. Germline CDR1 reads SGHRS; CDR2 reads YFSETQ. The chain's CDR3 is CASSPWEGGVTSEQYF. DNA of the CDR3: TGCGCCAGCAGCCCCTGGGAAGGGGGAGTGACTAGCGAGCAGTACTTT.

The CDR3 DNA follows: TGTGCCAGCAGCTTGGTCTACACTGAAGCTTTCTTT. Encoded protein: CASSLVYTEAFF. V and J are TRBV5-6 and TRBJ1-1; D ambiguous. Germline V gene lookup returns CDR1 SGHDT and CDR2 YYEEEE. The V end was cut by 0 bases, the J end by 3 bases, with 3 bases between. The CDR3 is 12 amino acids. Complete variable domain (other parts from reference TRBV5-6 and TRBJ1-1): DAGVTQSPTHLIKTRGQQVTLRCSPKSGHDTVSWYQQALGQGPQFIFQYYEEEERQRGNFPDRFSGHQFPNYSSELNVNALLLGDSALYLCASSLVYTEAFFGQGTRLTVV.

The rearrangement joins TRBV4-2 to TRBJ2-3; D remains unclear. Germline V gives CDR1 LGHNA, CDR2 YNFKEQ. Trimming removed 1 base at V and 2 bases at J, with 10 bases between. The CDR3 totals 15 residues. CDR3 region: CASSQVPMATDTQYF. CDR3 DNA sequence: TGTGCCAGCAGCCAAGTTCCGATGGCCACAGATACGCAGTATTTT.

The chain is built from TRBV5-5 and TRBJ1-3; 8 bases are shared with TRBD1. The CDR3 loop spans 16 amino acids. Germline CDR1 and CDR2: SGHKS and YYEKEE (reference sequence). The junction had 11 bases not matched to a gene; V was cut back by 5 bases and J by 4 bases. This CDR3 is CASSFQGALAGNTIYF. The CDR3 DNA is TGTGCCAGCAGTTTTCAGGGGGCTTTAGCCGGAAACACCATATATTTT.

V gene TRBV7-9 combines with J gene TRBJ2-1, with TRBD2 matching 11 bases. From germline, CDR1 is SEHNR and CDR2 FQNEAQ (reference sequence). J was trimmed by 8 bases and V by 5 bases; bases with no gene match: 11. The CDR3 spans 16 residues. This chain's CDR3 is CASSLQTSGKPYEQFF. The CDR3 DNA sequence: TGTGCCAGCAGCCTCCAGACTAGCGGGAAACCGTATGAGCAGTTCTTC.

The rearrangement uses TRBV5-1 and TRBJ2-2; the D gene is possibly TRBD1 (6 bases). From germline, CDR1 is SGHRS and CDR2 YFSETQ. The V and J ends lost 2 bases and 2 bases respectively, with 13 bases between them. The CDR3 totals 16 residues. The CDR3 loop reads CASSLTLGHNTGELFF. CDR3 DNA sequence: TGCGCCAGCAGCTTAACTTTGGGACACAACACCGGGGAGCTGTTTTTT.

This chain links TRBV2 with TRBJ2-5; TRBD2 matches 12 bases. The CDR3 extends over 17 amino acids. V shed 0 bases, J shed 2 bases, and the junction held 4 bases outside the gene matches. Germline V lookup: CDR1 SNHLY, CDR2 FYNNEI. DNA of the CDR3: TGTGCCAGCAGTGAAGCGAGGACTAGCGGGATGCAAGAGACCCAGTACTTC. Encoded protein: CASSEARTSGMQETQYF.

CDR3 nucleotides: TGTGCCAGCAGCTTCGGTAGTGACACAGATACGCAGTATTTT. Encoded protein: CASSFGSDTDTQYF. The V and J genes are TRBV7-9 and TRBJ2-3; D gene ambiguous. The V end lost 3 bases, the J end lost 2 bases, and 9 bases lay between the germline ends. Per the germline V gene, CDR1 is SEHNR and CDR2 is FQNEAQ (reference sequence). This CDR3 spans 14 amino acids.

The chain uses TRBV5-6 and TRBJ2-7, with D maybe TRBD2 (5 bases). Per the germline V gene, CDR1 is SGHDT and CDR2 is YYEEEE. CDR3 length equals 12 residues. V was cut by 9 bases and J by 2 bases, with 12 bases left in between. CDR3 sequence reads: CATQDGTYEQYF. Written as DNA, the CDR3 is TGTGCCACCCAGGACGGGACCTACGAGCAGTACTTC.

This chain links TRBV29-1 with TRBJ1-3, with 9 bases lining up with TRBD1. The germline V gene encodes CDR1 SQVTM and CDR2 ANQGSEA. This CDR3 has 14 residues. Trimming cost V 4 bases and J 4 bases; bases outside gene matches: 5. CDR3 DNA: TGCAGCGTTGCGGGACAGGGTTCAGGAAACACCATATATTTT. Protein: CSVAGQGSGNTIYF. The full variable domain, with the rest looked up from reference TRBV29-1 and TRBJ1-3, is SAVISQKPSRDICQRGTSLTIQCQVDSQVTMMFWYRQQPGQSLTLIATANQGSEATYESGFVIDKFPISRPNLTFSTLTVSNMSPEDSSIYLCSVAGQGSGNTIYFGEGSWLTVV.

This clone was picked up one time. J is TRBJ1-3 and V is TRBV19; 9 bases are a match to TRBD1. Trimming took 7 bases from V and 6 from J; bases not matched to a gene: 19. The CDR3 runs 18 residues. Per the germline V gene, CDR1 is LNHDA and CDR2 is SQIVND (reference sequence). CDR3 sequence: CASNPEMGDRDFENTIYF. The CDR3 DNA sequence: TGTGCCAGTAATCCAGAGATGGGGGACAGGGATTTCGAAAACACCATATATTTT.

The gene calls are TRBV9 and TRBJ2-1; 9 nucleotides agree with TRBD1. CDR3 length: 16 amino acids. After removal of 4 bases from V and 5 bases from J, the junction contained 10 bases not matched to a gene. Germline V gene lookup returns CDR1 SGDLS and CDR2 YYNGEE. CDR3 in DNA: TGTGCCAGCAGCCTCCCGGGACAGGGTAAGGACAATGAGCAGTTCTTC. It encodes CASSLPGQGKDNEQFF. The variable domain in full, completed from reference TRBV9 and TRBJ2-1, reads DSGVTQTPKHLITATGQRVTLRCSPRSGDLSVYWYQQSLDQGLQFLIQYYNGEERAKGNILERFSAQQFPDLHSELNLSSLELGDSALYFCASSLPGQGKDNEQFFGPGTRLTVL.

Details on this clone: Other DNA sequences within the sample encode an identical CDR3. This chain links TRBV5-1 with TRBJ2-7, with 8 positions matching TRBD1. J gave up 7 bases and V 0 bases, and 18 bases lay outside the gene matches. The CDR3 runs 18 residues. The germline V gene encodes CDR1 SGHRS and CDR2 YFSETQ. The CDR3 reads CASSLEAGTGGPGREQYF. The CDR3, as DNA: TGCGCCAGCAGCTTGGAGGCGGGGACAGGCGGCCCAGGGAGGGAGCAGTACTTC.

The J gene is TRBJ2-1, the V gene TRBV4-1; 9 bases agree with TRBD2. J was trimmed by 8 bases and V by 0 bases; bases with no gene match: 5. The CDR3 contains 15 residues. Germline-derived CDR1 and CDR2 are MGHRA and YSYEKL. CDR3 loop: CASSQEPSGVHEQFF. CDR3 nucleotides: TGCGCCAGCAGCCAAGAACCTAGCGGGGTCCATGAGCAGTTCTTC.

The chain couples TRBV6-5 to TRBJ2-7; D perhaps matches TRBD1 (5 bases). CDR1 MNHEY and CDR2 SVGAGI come from the germline V gene. This CDR3 contains 13 residues. V was clipped by 5 bases and J by 7 bases, with 15 bases between them. DNA of the CDR3: TGTGCCAGCAGTCCCCCTGGGGCGGCAGAGCAGTACTTC. This translates into CASSPPGAAEQYF.